Below are 5 T cell receptor beta chains sequenced from a single sample in a study of T cell repertoires in cytomegalovirus infection. These receptors' targets are unknown. TCRdb reanalysed the reads using MiXCR and keeps one entry per CDR3 protein. The table includes approximately 1,000,000 distinct CDR3 sequences, about a third detected once. The sample consisted of cultured CD8+ T cells from PBMCs, taken from culture after CMV antigen stimulation. These receptors were collected from a human donor in good health (CMV status not recorded). Some clones in this sample may be carry-over from other donors' samples.

About this clonotype itself: A read error may produce the germline difference seen at one junction end. The chain carries TRBV6-6 and TRBJ1-1; weak D call: TRBD1 (5 bases). The CDR3 runs 12 residues. CDR1 MNHNY and CDR2 SVGAGI come from the germline V gene (reference sequence). In DNA form, the CDR3 reads TGTGTCAGCCATCCAGGGACCACTGAAGCTTTCTTT. Residues: CVSHPGTTEAFF.

This clonotype was seen only a few times. The V gene is TRBV27, the J gene TRBJ2-1, with D perhaps given as TRBD1 or TRBD2 (5 bases each). The CDR3 sequence is 15 residues long. Trimming removed 3 bases from V and 4 bases from J, with 13 bases in between. CDR1 is MNHEY and CDR2 is SMNVEV in the germline V gene (reference sequence). CDR3 sequence: CASSFRDPPYNEQFF. The DNA of the CDR3 is TGTGCCAGCAGTTTTCGGGACCCCCCTTACAATGAGCAGTTCTTC.

This clonotype has at least ten counts. CDR3 residues: CASSPGTGFMNTEAFF. The DNA of the CDR3 is TGTGCCAGCAGTCCAGGGACAGGGTTCATGAACACTGAAGCTTTCTTT. The chain links TRBV12-3 or TRBV12-4 to TRBJ1-1; 9 bases are shared with TRBD1. The CDR3 is 16 amino acids. With 5 bases clipped from V and 0 bases from J, the junction kept 7 bases outside the gene matches.

The J gene is TRBJ2-1, the V gene TRBV20-1, with 7 bases aligning to TRBD2. The germline V gene has CDR1 DFQATT and CDR2 SNEGSKA (reference sequence). The V segment lost 4 bases and the J segment 10 bases; nucleotides outside the gene matches: 7. The CDR3 is 12 residues long. The CDR3 loop is CSATPGTTEQFF. In DNA form, the CDR3 reads TGCAGTGCTACACCCGGGACTACCGAGCAGTTCTTC.

To note about this clonotype: A much bigger clone sits one base away, suggesting this may be a read error. V gene TRBV7-8 combines with J gene TRBJ2-3; 9 bases match TRBD1. The CDR3 spans 16 residues. The germline CDR1 and CDR2 sequences are SGHVS and FQNEAQ. As DNA, the CDR3 is TGTGTCAGCAGATTTACCGGGACAGGGATCACAGATACGCAGTATTTT. It yields the protein CVSRFTGTGITDTQYF.